The rows below give T cell receptor beta chains drawn from one sample of a study of cytomegalovirus exposure and HLA in healthy donors. Here immunoSEQ multiplex PCR was the method, and the copy in TCRdb shows in-frame clones only, minus some. The data show some 170,000 clones, over 75% seen once. Input material: PBMCs. The receptors originated from a man aged 35 to 55 in good health and CMV-seropositive. Both conserved end residues are part of each CDR3. Size is stated for part of the rows, as once, few or many counts, or as a class when the clone is expanded.

j_gene | abundance | v_gene | CDR3aa
TRBJ1-3 | - | TRBV25-1 | CASRRDNSGNTIYF
TRBJ1-6 | - | TRBV9 | CASSAYRDTSPLHF
TRBJ2-3 | - | TRBV28 | CASSFWSRGSTDTQYF
TRBJ2-7 | few | TRBV5-1 | CASSLVLGTSGSRAYEQYF
TRBJ2-7 | - | TRBV11-2 | CASSPVGTSGRFKQYF
TRBJ1-1 | few | TRBV28 | CASSLSQDRVGTEAFF
TRBJ2-1 | - | TRBV9 | CASSTAGLAYPEQLF
TRBJ1-1 | few | TRBV6-5 | CASTEQGLNTEAFF
TRBJ1-1 | few | TRBV28 | CASSTTGQMNTEAFF
TRBJ2-5 | few | TRBV5-6 | CASSLGLVAVGYF
TRBJ2-7 | few | TRBV14 | CASSPHSGGQYF
TRBJ2-7 | few | TRBV27 | CASRTLVGEQYF
TRBJ2-1 | - | TRBV19 | CASSIASGYYNEQFF
TRBJ1-4 | few | TRBV21-1 | CASSTRQPNEKLFF
TRBJ2-3 | once | TRBV10-3 | CAIRGTSGSKKTDTQYF
TRBJ2-7 | - | TRBV11-2 | CASTSERESNEQYF
TRBJ2-7 | - | TRBV19 | CATARVGEQYF
TRBJ1-2 | - | TRBV9 | CASSVERDRAGGYTF
TRBJ2-1 | - | TRBV5-1 | CASSFPGQGSNEQFF
TRBJ2-5 | - | TRBV28 | CASSSSGTRGTQYF
TRBJ1-4 | - | TRBV13 | CASSAGTGHGGLFF
TRBJ2-3 | - | TRBV10-3 | CAISDRGDTQYF
TRBJ1-2 | - | TRBV2 | CASSAGKLGYTF
TRBJ1-1 | few | TRBV6-5 | CASSRTGTPLGEAFF
TRBJ2-7 | - | TRBV21-1 | CASSKKLAGRGKYF
TRBJ1-2 | - | TRBV6-1 | CAIFGGNFNYGYTF
TRBJ1-4 | - | TRBV5-4 | CASSKTIRGRF